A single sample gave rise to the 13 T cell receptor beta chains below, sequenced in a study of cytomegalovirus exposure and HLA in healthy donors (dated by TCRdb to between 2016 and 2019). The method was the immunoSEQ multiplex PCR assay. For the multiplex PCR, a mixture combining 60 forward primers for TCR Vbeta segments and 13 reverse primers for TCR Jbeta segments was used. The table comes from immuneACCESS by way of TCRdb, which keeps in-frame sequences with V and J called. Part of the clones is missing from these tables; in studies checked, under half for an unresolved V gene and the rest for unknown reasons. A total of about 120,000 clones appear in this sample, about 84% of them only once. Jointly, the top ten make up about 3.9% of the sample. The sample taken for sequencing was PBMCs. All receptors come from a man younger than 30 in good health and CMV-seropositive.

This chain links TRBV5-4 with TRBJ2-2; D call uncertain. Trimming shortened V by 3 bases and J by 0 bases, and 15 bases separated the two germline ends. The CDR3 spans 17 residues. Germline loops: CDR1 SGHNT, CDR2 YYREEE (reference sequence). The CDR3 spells CASSSKKQHPNTGELFF. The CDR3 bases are TGTGCCAGCAGCTCAAAAAAACAGCATCCGAACACCGGGGAGCTGTTTTTT.

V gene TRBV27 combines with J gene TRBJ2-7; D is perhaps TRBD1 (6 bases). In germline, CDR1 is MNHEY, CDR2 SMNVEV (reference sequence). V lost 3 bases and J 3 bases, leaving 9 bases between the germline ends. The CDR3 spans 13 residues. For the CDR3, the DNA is TGTGCCAGCAGTTTCCAGGGGAACTACGAGCAGTACTTC. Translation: CASSFQGNYEQYF.

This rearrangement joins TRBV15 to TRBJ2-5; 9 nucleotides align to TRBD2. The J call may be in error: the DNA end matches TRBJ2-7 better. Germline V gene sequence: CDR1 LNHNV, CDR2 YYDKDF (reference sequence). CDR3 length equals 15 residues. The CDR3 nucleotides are TGTGCCACCAGCCCCCGTAGGGCTAGCGGGGTCGAGCAGTACTTC. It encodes CATSPRRASGVEQYF.

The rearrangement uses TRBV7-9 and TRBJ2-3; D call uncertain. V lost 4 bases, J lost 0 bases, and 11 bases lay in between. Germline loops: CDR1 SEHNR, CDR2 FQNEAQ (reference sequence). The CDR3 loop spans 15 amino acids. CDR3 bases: TGTGCCAGCAGCTCCGGAGAGATGAGCACAGATACGCAGTATTTT. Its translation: CASSSGEMSTDTQYF.

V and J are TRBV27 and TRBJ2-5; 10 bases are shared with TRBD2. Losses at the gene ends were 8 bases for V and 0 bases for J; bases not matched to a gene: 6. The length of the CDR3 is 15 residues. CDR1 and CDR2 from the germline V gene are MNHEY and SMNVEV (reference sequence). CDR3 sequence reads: CASGTLAGYQETQYF. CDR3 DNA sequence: TGTGCCAGCGGGACACTAGCGGGGTACCAAGAGACCCAGTACTTC.

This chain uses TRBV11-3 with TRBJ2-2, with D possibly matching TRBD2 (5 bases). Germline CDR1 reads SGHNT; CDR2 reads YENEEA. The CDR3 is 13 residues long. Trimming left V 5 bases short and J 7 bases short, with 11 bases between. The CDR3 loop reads CASSRRGYGELFF. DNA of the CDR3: TGTGCCAGCAGCCGCCGGGGATACGGGGAGCTGTTTTTT.

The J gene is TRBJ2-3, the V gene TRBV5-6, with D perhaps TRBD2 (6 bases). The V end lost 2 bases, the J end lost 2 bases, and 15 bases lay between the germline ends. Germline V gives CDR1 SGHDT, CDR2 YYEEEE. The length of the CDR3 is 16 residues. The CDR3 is CASSFDRGRFTDTQYF. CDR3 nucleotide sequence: TGTGCCAGCAGCTTTGATCGGGGGAGGTTCACAGATACGCAGTATTTT.

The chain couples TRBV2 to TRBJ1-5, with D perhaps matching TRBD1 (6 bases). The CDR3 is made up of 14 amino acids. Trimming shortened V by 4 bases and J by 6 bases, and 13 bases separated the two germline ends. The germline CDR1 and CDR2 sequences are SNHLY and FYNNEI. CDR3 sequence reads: CASSGLQGLQPQHF. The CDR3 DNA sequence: TGTGCCAGCAGTGGGTTACAGGGTCTTCAGCCCCAGCATTTT. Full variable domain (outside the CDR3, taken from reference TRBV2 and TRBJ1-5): EPEVTQTPSHQVTQMGQEVILRCVPISNHLYFYWYRQILGQKVEFLVSFYNNEISEKSEIFDDQFSVERPDGSNFTLKIRSTKLEDSAMYFCASSGLQGLQPQHFGDGTRLSIL.

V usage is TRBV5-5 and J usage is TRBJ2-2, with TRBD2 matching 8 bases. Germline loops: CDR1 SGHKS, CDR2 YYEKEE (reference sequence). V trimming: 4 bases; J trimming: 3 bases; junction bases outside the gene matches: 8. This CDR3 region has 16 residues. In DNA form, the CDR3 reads TGTGCCAGCAGCCAGGGCGGGGGGATAGACACCGGGGAGCTGTTTTTT. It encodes CASSQGGGIDTGELFF.

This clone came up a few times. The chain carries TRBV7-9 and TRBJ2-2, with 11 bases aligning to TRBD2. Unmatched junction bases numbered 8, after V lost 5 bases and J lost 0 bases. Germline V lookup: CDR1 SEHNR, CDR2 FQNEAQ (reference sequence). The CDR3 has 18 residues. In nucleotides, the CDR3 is TGTGCCAGCAGCCGGACCGAGGGACTAGCGGCGAACACCGGGGAGCTGTTTTTT. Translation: CASSRTEGLAANTGELFF.

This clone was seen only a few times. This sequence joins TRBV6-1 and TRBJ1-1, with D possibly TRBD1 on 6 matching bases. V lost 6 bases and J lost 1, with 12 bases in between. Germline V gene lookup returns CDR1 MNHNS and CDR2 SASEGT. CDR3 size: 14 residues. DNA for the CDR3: TGTGCCAGCAGAGAACAGGGCGGGAACACTGAAGCTTTCTTT. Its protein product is CASREQGGNTEAFF.

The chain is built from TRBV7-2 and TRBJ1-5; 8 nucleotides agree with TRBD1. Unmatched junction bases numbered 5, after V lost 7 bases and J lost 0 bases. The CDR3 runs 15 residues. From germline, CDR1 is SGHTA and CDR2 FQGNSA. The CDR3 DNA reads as TGTGCCAGCATTGACAGGGGTTATAGCAATCAGCCCCAGCATTTT. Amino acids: CASIDRGYSNQPQHF.

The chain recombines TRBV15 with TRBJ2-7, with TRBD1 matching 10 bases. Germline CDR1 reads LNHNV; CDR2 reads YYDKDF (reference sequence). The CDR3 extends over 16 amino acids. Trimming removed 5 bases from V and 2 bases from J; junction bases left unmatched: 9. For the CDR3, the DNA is TGTGCCACCAGCCGCAATAGGGACAGGGGCCCCTACGAGCAGTACTTC. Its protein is CATSRNRDRGPYEQYF. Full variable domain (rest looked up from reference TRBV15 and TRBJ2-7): DAMVIQNPRYQVTQFGKPVTLSCSQTLNHNVMYWYQQKSSQAPKLLFHYYDKDFNNEADTPDNFQSRRPNTSFCFLDIRSPGLGDTAMYLCATSRNRDRGPYEQYFGPGTRLTVT.